The 31 T cell receptor beta chains below all came from one sample that was sequenced in a study of blood T cells in healthy people across ages. Through a sample-barcoded 5' primer and a J-beta primer mix, a second PCR was run for about 6 to 12 cycles. TCRdb re-called the 5' RACE reads with MiXCR, one entry per CDR3 protein. The table lists about 680,000 distinct CDR3 sequences, 45% to 50% of them singletons. Sample: blood. Receptors originate from an older woman in good health.

V gene TRBV10-3 combines with J gene TRBJ2-5, with 9 bases that match TRBD1. The CDR3 sequence is 15 residues long. From germline, CDR1 is ENHRY and CDR2 SYGVKD. Trimming took 2 bases from V and 5 from J; bases not matched to a gene: 6. CDR3 in DNA: TGTGCCATCAGTGAGCGGACAGGGGCAAGGGAGACCCAGTACTTC. Protein sequence: CAISERTGARETQYF.

The rearrangement joins TRBV29-1 to TRBJ1-2; TRBD1 agrees at 7 bases. With V trimmed by 4 bases and J by 8 bases, 13 bases remained unmatched. Germline values: CDR1 SQVTM, CDR2 ANQGSEA. This CDR3 has 14 amino acids. CDR3 sequence reads: CSVVQGESQRGYTF. CDR3 nucleotide sequence: TGCAGCGTTGTTCAGGGGGAGTCTCAGAGAGGCTACACCTTC.

This chain uses TRBV2 with TRBJ2-3, with D perhaps TRBD1 (6 bases). CDR1 and CDR2 from the germline V gene are SNHLY and FYNNEI. The CDR3 contains 15 residues. The V gene lost 6 bases and the J gene lost 1 base, with 14 bases spanning the gap. CDR3: CASSQGRKGTDTQYF. For the CDR3, the DNA is TGTGCCAGCAGCCAGGGGCGGAAGGGCACAGATACGCAGTATTTT. The full variable domain, in which reference TRBV2 and TRBJ2-3 provide the parts outside the CDR3, is EPEVTQTPSHQVTQMGQEVILRCVPISNHLYFYWYRQILGQKVEFLVSFYNNEISEKSEIFDDQFSVERPDGSNFTLKIRSTKLEDSAMYFCASSQGRKGTDTQYFGPGTRLTVL.

V usage is TRBV5-1 and J usage is TRBJ2-1; D is undetermined. The CDR3 totals 13 residues. Trimming pared 0 bases from V and 15 bases from J, leaving 16 bases between. Germline V gene lookup returns CDR1 SGHRS and CDR2 YFSETQ. CDR3 DNA: TGCGCCAGCAGCTTGGGTGATGGGTCAAGTGGGTTCTTC. Its protein product is CASSLGDGSSGFF.

This clonotype was seen at least ten times. The V gene is TRBV5-4, the J gene TRBJ2-3; either TRBD1 or TRBD2 may supply D (6 bases each). Germline CDR1 SGHNT, CDR2 YYREEE (reference sequence). The length of the CDR3 is 14 residues. Trimming took 7 bases from V and 2 from J, leaving 14 bases between them. CDR3 in amino acids: CASGTQGYTDTQYF. The CDR3 nucleotides are TGTGCCAGCGGGACTCAGGGGTACACAGATACGCAGTATTTT.

The chain is built from TRBV12-3 or TRBV12-4 and TRBJ2-5; TRBD1 aligns across 10 bases. TRBJ2-7 explains the end of the DNA better; the J call may be wrong. This CDR3 comprises 13 residues. CDR3 sequence: CAIQGQGNYEQYF. As DNA, the CDR3 is TGTGCCATCCAGGGACAGGGGAACTACGAGCAGTACTTC.

This clonotype occurred once. The chain links TRBV3-1 to TRBJ1-1; D remains unclear. Trimming removed 1 base from V and 8 bases from J, with 20 bases in between. The length of the CDR3 is 16 residues. Germline V CDR1 and CDR2: LGHDT, YNNKEL (reference sequence). The CDR3 sequence: CASSQVVGRGGDEAFF. The CDR3 DNA follows: TGTGCCAGCAGCCAAGTGGTAGGTCGGGGTGGTGACGAAGCTTTCTTT.

In this sample, this clonotype turned up a few times. V usage is TRBV7-9 and J usage is TRBJ2-1; TRBD2 matches 8 bases. This CDR3 is built from 14 residues. Per the germline V gene, CDR1 is SEHNR and CDR2 is FQNEAQ (reference sequence). Germline trimming cut 6 bases from V and 8 bases from J; bases unmatched to any gene: 9. For the CDR3, the DNA is TGTGCCAGCAGGCCGCGGGGGGCGCGGTATGAGCAGTTCTTC. As protein: CASRPRGARYEQFF.

This chain connects TRBV7-3 to TRBJ2-5; the match to TRBD2 covers 7 bases. Trimming took 1 base from V and 4 from J; bases not matched to a gene: 9. CDR3 length: 16 amino acids. CDR1 is SGHTA and CDR2 is FQGTGA in the germline V gene. The CDR3 protein is CASSLIAGEARETQYF. In DNA form, the CDR3 reads TGTGCCAGCAGCTTAATTGCGGGAGAGGCGAGAGAGACCCAGTACTTC.

The chain is built from TRBV12-3 or TRBV12-4 and TRBJ1-2; 7 bases are shared with TRBD1. V was clipped by 5 bases and J by 0 bases; unmatched bases: 12. The CDR3 has 17 amino acids. The CDR3 DNA reads TGTGCCAGCAGTCCGAGGACAGGAACTATTGCTAACTATGGCTACACCTTC. Protein: CASSPRTGTIANYGYTF.

This chain uses TRBV28 with TRBJ1-6; perhaps TRBD1 as D (6 bases). This CDR3 contains 17 residues. Between the trimmed V and J ends, which lost 6 bases and 3 bases, there was a span of 18 bases. Germline CDR1 MDHEN, CDR2 SYDVKM. The chain's CDR3 is CASSSLNPGHYNSPLHF. CDR3 bases: TGTGCCAGCAGCTCCTTAAACCCGGGACACTATAATTCACCCCTCCACTTT.

The rearrangement joins TRBV29-1 to TRBJ1-1, with TRBD1 matching 7 bases. Unmatched junction bases numbered 12, after V lost 6 bases and J lost 8 bases. CDR1 is SQVTM and CDR2 is ANQGSEA in the germline V gene. The CDR3 covers 13 residues. The CDR3: CSVQRFRDSEAFF. As DNA, the CDR3 is TGCAGCGTCCAAAGATTCCGGGACAGCGAAGCTTTCTTT. The variable domain in full, completed from reference TRBV29-1 and TRBJ1-1, reads SAVISQKPSRDICQRGTSLTIQCQVDSQVTMMFWYRQQPGQSLTLIATANQGSEATYESGFVIDKFPISRPNLTFSTLTVSNMSPEDSSIYLCSVQRFRDSEAFFGQGTRLTVV.

As regards this clonotype: At one boundary the junction diverges from the germline segment, which might be a read error. The chain is built from TRBV5-6 and TRBJ1-5, with D possibly TRBD1 on 6 matching bases. The CDR3 extends over 16 amino acids. Germline V gives CDR1 SGHDT, CDR2 YYEEEE. The CDR3 coding sequence is TGTACCAGCAGTTATTGGACAGCGATTAGCAATCAGCCCCAGCATTTT. Protein: CTSSYWTAISNQPQHF.

The rearrangement joins TRBV20-1 to TRBJ2-7; possibly TRBD2 for D (5 bases). Trimming removed 7 bases at V and 3 bases at J, with 16 bases between. CDR3 length equals 13 residues. Germline V lookup: CDR1 DFQATT, CDR2 SNEGSKA (reference sequence). CDR3 coding DNA: TGCAGTGTAAGAGCGGCAGCTTACTACGAGCAGTACTTC. Protein sequence: CSVRAAAYYEQYF.

The V and J genes are TRBV29-1 and TRBJ2-3, with 10 bases matching TRBD1. Germline values: CDR1 SQVTM, CDR2 ANQGSEA. Germline trimming cut 4 bases from V and 2 bases from J; bases unmatched to any gene: 3. The CDR3 contains 14 residues. Here the CDR3 reads CSVGRQGATDTQYF. The CDR3 DNA sequence: TGCAGCGTTGGTCGACAGGGGGCCACAGATACGCAGTATTTT.

This clonotype was seen more than once but under ten times. V is TRBV7-2 and J is TRBJ2-5; D ambiguous. V lost 3 bases and J lost 1, with 6 bases in between. Germline values: CDR1 SGHTA, CDR2 FQGNSA. This CDR3 has 13 amino acids. The CDR3, as DNA: TGTGCCAGCAGCTTGAACCGCCAAGAGACCCAGTACTTC. Amino acids: CASSLNRQETQYF.

Only a few counts were recorded for this clonotype. This chain links TRBV28 with TRBJ2-3; 7 bases match TRBD1. Germline CDR1 is MDHEN and CDR2 is SYDVKM. J was trimmed by 1 base and V by 3 bases; bases with no gene match: 1. The CDR3 extends over 14 amino acids. The CDR3 loop is CASSFRGRTDTQYF. The CDR3 DNA reads as TGTGCCAGCAGTTTTAGGGGGCGCACAGATACGCAGTATTTT.

The V and J genes are TRBV5-1 and TRBJ2-3; D is ambiguous. The germline V gene has CDR1 SGHRS and CDR2 YFSETQ. The CDR3 sequence is 14 residues long. V lost 6 bases and J lost 6, with 17 bases in between. The CDR3 region has the DNA TGCGCCAGCAAATCAGGCACCATATGGGATACGCAGTATTTT. Translation gives CASKSGTIWDTQYF. The full variable domain, rest sourced from reference TRBV5-1 and TRBJ2-3, is KAGVTQTPRYLIKTRGQQVTLSCSPISGHRSVSWYQQTPGQGLQFLFEYFSETQRNKGNFPGRFSGRQFSNSRSEMNVSTLELGDSALYLCASKSGTIWDTQYFGPGTRLTVL.

This clonotype appeared a few times. This sequence joins TRBV7-2 and TRBJ1-4; D not resolved. The V end lost 1 base, the J end lost 4 bases, and 16 bases lay between the germline ends. Germline CDR1 is SGHTA and CDR2 is FQGNSA. This CDR3 is 17 amino acids long. The CDR3 here is CASSLERGSFGNEKLFF. As DNA, the CDR3 is TGTGCCAGCAGCTTAGAACGAGGGTCGTTCGGTAATGAAAAACTGTTTTTT.

This chain links TRBV27 with TRBJ2-1; D is perhaps TRBD2 (7 bases). Germline CDR1 and CDR2: MNHEY and SMNVEV (reference sequence). The V end was cut by 7 bases, the J end by 7 bases, with 11 bases between. The CDR3 contains 12 residues. CDR3 DNA sequence: TGTGCCAGCACCAAGGGGGGGAATGAGCAGTTCTTC. Its translation is CASTKGGNEQFF.

The chain joins TRBV5-1 to TRBJ2-3; no firm D call. This CDR3 comprises 15 residues. Germline CDR1 reads SGHRS; CDR2 reads YFSETQ. Trimming took off 2 bases at V and 5 bases at J, with 15 bases between the two ends. The CDR3 protein is CASSFSVLTRDTQYF. The CDR3 region has the DNA TGCGCCAGCAGCTTTTCCGTTCTTACCCGAGATACGCAGTATTTT.

This chain uses TRBV29-1 with TRBJ2-1, with 7 bases lining up with TRBD1. V lost 5 bases, J lost 5 bases, and 12 bases stayed unmatched. CDR3 size: 15 residues. The germline V gene has CDR1 SQVTM and CDR2 ANQGSEA. The CDR3 coding sequence is TGCAGCGTTCTCCCTCTCGCAGGGACAGACAATGAGCAGTTCTTC. It specifies CSVLPLAGTDNEQFF.

Turning to this clonotype: A junction boundary mismatches the germline segment, possibly from a read error. The J gene is TRBJ1-2, the V gene TRBV5-6; 8 bases agree with TRBD1. The CDR3 totals 16 residues. Germline lookup yields CDR1 SGHDT and CDR2 YYEEEE. In nucleotides, the CDR3 is TGTGCCAGCATCCTGGGGCTTCAGGGGGCGGACTATGGCCACACCTTC. It yields the protein CASILGLQGADYGHTF.

This clonotype was counted a few times. The chain has TRBV14 and TRBJ2-5; D gene ambiguous. Trimming cost V 0 bases and J 7 bases, with 6 bases left between them. Per the germline V gene, CDR1 is SGHDN and CDR2 is FVKESK. There are 12 residues in the CDR3. DNA for the CDR3: TGTGCCAGCAGCCAAGACTGGGGGACCCAGTACTTC. It is translated as CASSQDWGTQYF.

This chain connects TRBV28 to TRBJ1-5, with a tentative D call TRBD1 (5 bases). There are 14 residues in the CDR3. CDR1 MDHEN and CDR2 SYDVKM come from the germline V gene. The V gene lost 1 base and the J gene lost 13 bases, with 17 bases spanning the gap. The CDR3 DNA sequence: TGTGCCAGCAGTTTATTCTCGACAGACGCGACTCAGCATTTT. It translates to CASSLFSTDATQHF.

The rearrangement links TRBV15 to TRBJ1-1; D may be TRBD1 (6 bases). The germline gives CDR1 LNHNV, CDR2 YYDKDF (reference sequence). Trimming cost V 1 base and J 1 base, with 7 bases left between them. This CDR3 has 14 residues. As DNA, the CDR3 is TGTGCCACCAGCAGAGCGGGGGCGAACACTGAAGCTTTCTTT. This translates into CATSRAGANTEAFF.

This chain links TRBV4-3 with TRBJ2-1; D not resolved. V lost 1 base and J lost 9, with 13 bases in between. In germline, CDR1 is LGHNA, CDR2 YSLEER. CDR3 size: 14 residues. The CDR3 bases are TGCGCCAGCAGCCAAGTCGCCCTGCTATCTGAGCAGTTCTTC. Translated: CASSQVALLSEQFF.

There are a few counts of this clonotype. The chain joins TRBV7-3 to TRBJ2-7; possible D gene TRBD1, 6 bases. Germline lookup yields CDR1 SGHTA and CDR2 FQGTGA. V was shortened by 11 bases and J by 3 bases, with 20 bases between the two germline ends. The CDR3 has 14 amino acids. CDR3: CASGNSGGGYEQYF. CDR3 coding DNA: TGTGCCTCGGGGAATTCTGGGGGCGGCTACGAGCAGTACTTC.

This clonotype has more than one count but fewer than ten. The chain joins TRBV20-1 to TRBJ2-3; possible D gene TRBD2, 6 bases. The length of the CDR3 is 15 residues. Trimming removed 3 bases from V and 2 bases from J, with 15 bases in between. Looked up from germline, CDR1 is DFQATT and CDR2 is SNEGSKA (reference sequence). CDR3 coding DNA: TGCAGTGCTAGGGAGGGCGGTAGTGCCACAGATACGCAGTATTTT. Translation gives CSAREGGSATDTQYF.

V and J are TRBV11-2 and TRBJ2-5; 11 bases map to TRBD2. The DNA matches TRBJ2-7 better at its end, which makes the J call doubtful. Germline V gene sequence: CDR1 SGHAT, CDR2 FQNNGV. The CDR3 has 15 amino acids. The CDR3 DNA reads TGTGCCAGCAGCTTGGTAGCGGGGGGGACCTACGAGCAGTACTTC. Its translation is CASSLVAGGTYEQYF.

The V gene is TRBV20-1, the J gene TRBJ1-2; TRBD1 matches at 10 bases. The CDR3 extends over 13 amino acids. V dropped 7 bases and J dropped 0; count of bases not matched to a gene: 2. Looked up from germline, CDR1 is DFQATT and CDR2 is SNEGSKA (reference sequence). In DNA form, the CDR3 reads TGCAGTGAGGGACAGGGGACTAACTATGGCTACACCTTC. As protein: CSEGQGTNYGYTF.